This paragraph covers one TCR beta chain sequence. These data are taken from a study of T cell changes during pregnancy in multiple sclerosis. Repertoires were generated with immunoSEQ multiplex PCR, while TCRdb's copy carries only in-frame clones and drops some. The table includes more than 45,000 clones, just over 90% detected once. This CDR3 spans 13 amino acids. V was shortened by 2 bases and J by 1 base, with 8 bases between the two germline ends. Germline-derived CDR1 and CDR2 are SQVTM and ANQGSEA. The genes are TRBV29-1 and TRBJ1-2; tentatively, D is TRBD1 (6 bases). This sequence originates from a female donor with multiple sclerosis, enrolled in a pregnancy study. The starting material was CD8+ T cells from peripheral blood mononuclear cells, obtained in the second trimester of pregnancy. The CDR3 region is CSVEKGGNYGYTF. For the CDR3, the DNA is TGCAGCGTTGAAAAAGGGGGTAACTATGGCTACACCTTC.